The sequence of this T cell receptor (beta chain) was determined in a study of shared clonotypes between healthy human individuals. At the level of the study: The composition of the donors was a couple of women and a few men aged 18 to 49.

The authors distributed each subset's genomic DNA evenly over several immunoSEQ plates. Unsorted PBMC replicate PCRs drew on around 310 ng DNA, representing 25,000 to 30,000 T cell genomes. Authors' data handling: Sequence data from immunoSEQ were junction-only and lacked quality scores; consequently, filtering differed. Assay: immunoSEQ multiplex PCR; the TCRdb copy retains only in-frame clones and omits some. For V, J and clone size, that table is used; D and trimming come from the DNA. This table holds 400,000 to 550,000 clones, roughly 78% found once. Germline V gene sequence: CDR1 MNHEY, CDR2 SMNVEV (reference sequence). V was cut by 8 bases and J by 8 bases, with 18 bases left in between. The CDR3 sequence is 13 residues long.

V usage is TRBV27 and J usage is TRBJ2-5, with D perhaps being TRBD1 or TRBD2 (6 bases each). Specimen: PBMCs. The source is a woman aged 35 to 49 in good health. Some clones in this sample may be carry-over from other donors' samples. In nucleotides, the CDR3 is TGTGCCAGCTCCGGGACTCCCAGGGGCACCCAGTACTTC. Residues: CASSGTPRGTQYF.